The entry below gives a single T cell receptor (beta chain) sequence along with its context. The clone's antigen remains unknown. No much larger clone is present one base from it, and per-base qualities are unavailable. The library was generated by the immunoSEQ multiplex PCR assay. TCRdb carries this immuneACCESS record with in-frame sequences only. Its versions omit some clonotypes, under half of them owing to an unresolved V gene in the studies checked, with the rest unexplained. The sample data list 90,000 to 95,000 clones, and about four fifths of these were observed just once. More than 0.75% of the sample is in the top ten clones. The sample comes from a study of radiotherapy plus CTLA-4 blockade in lung cancer (dated by TCRdb to about 2018). For the study in its entirety: Objective responses were observed in around 20% of enrolled patients, and disease control was achieved in 31%.

Summary of the overall study and its limitations: After treatment with radiotherapy and ipilimumab, TCR clones that came from tumors expanded in the peripheral blood. Early dynamic changes in blood T cell clones, together with increased serum interferon-beta after radiation, were reported as the strongest predictors of response.

In this study, focal radiation therapy paired with CTLA-4 blockade (ipilimumab) was tested in patients who had chemo-refractory metastatic non-small-cell lung cancer. Reading from cysteine to phenylalanine, the CDR3 counts 16 amino acids. Here the CDR3 DNA is all that survives: 48 bases in frame from base 1. Trimming accounts for 11 bases at V and 0 bases at J, while the number of junction bases matched to no gene is 6. CDR1 and CDR2 are drawn from the germline V gene (reference sequence): MNHEY, SMNVEV. The receptor chain draws on TRBV27 and TRBJ2-2; a stretch of 13 junction bases matches TRBD2. The origin of this receptor is a human donor with non-small cell lung cancer who had stable disease on radiotherapy plus ipilimumab. The sequenced sample was peripheral blood, obtained from a patient treated with radiotherapy plus ipilimumab. The CDR3 reads as follows: CARRTSGRANTGELFF. DNA sequence: TGTGCCCGCCGAACTAGCGGGAGGGCGAACACCGGGGAGCTGTTTTTT.